Shown below are 15 T cell receptor beta chains from a single sample sequenced in a study of blood T cells in healthy people across ages. A sample-barcoded 5' primer and a J-beta primer mix were used in a second PCR of about 7 to 12 cycles. From the 5' RACE reads, TCRdb called clonotypes with MiXCR, one entry per CDR3 protein. The sample consists of roughly 1,500,000 distinct CDR3 sequences, around two fifths of them appearing once. The sample comprised blood. All receptors derive from a woman aged 18-29 years in good health.

J is TRBJ1-1 and V is TRBV29-1; D is undetermined. V was pared by 1 base and J by 6 bases, with 15 bases between. Per the germline V gene, CDR1 is SQVTM and CDR2 is ANQGSEA. This CDR3 is 14 amino acids long. The CDR3 loop is CSVEVDKEYAEAFF. In DNA form, the CDR3 reads TGCAGCGTTGAAGTTGACAAAGAGTACGCTGAAGCTTTCTTT.

The J gene is TRBJ2-5, the V gene TRBV20-1; perhaps TRBD1 as D (5 bases). The J call may not be correct, given that the DNA end is closer to TRBJ2-7. The germline V gene encodes CDR1 DFQATT and CDR2 SNEGSKA (reference sequence). The CDR3 covers 13 residues. CDR3 residues: CSADPPTAYEQYF. Here the CDR3 DNA reads TGCAGTGCCGATCCCCCGACAGCCTACGAGCAGTACTTC.

This clonotype was picked up a small number of times. The chain combines TRBV6-5 with TRBJ1-4, with TRBD1 as a possible D gene (5 bases). The V gene's germline CDR1 is MNHEY and CDR2 SVGAGI. V lost 7 bases and J 0 bases, leaving 9 bases between the germline ends. This CDR3 has 14 amino acids. Here the CDR3 reads CASNQGATNEKLFF. For the CDR3, the DNA is TGTGCCAGCAACCAGGGCGCAACTAATGAAAAACTGTTTTTT.

The CDR3 sequence: CASSQGHVTSGGSGPYNEQYF. DNA for the CDR3: TGCGCCAGCAGCCAAGGCCACGTGACTAGTGGCGGGAGTGGACCCTACAATGAGCAGTACTTC. The chain is built from TRBV4-1 and TRBJ2-1; 7 bases match TRBD2. The better agreement between TRBJ2-7 and the DNA end casts doubt on the J call. The germline gives CDR1 MGHRA, CDR2 YSYEKL. The CDR3 covers 21 residues.

V and J are TRBV29-1 and TRBJ1-2, with D perhaps matching TRBD1 (5 bases). CDR1 SQVTM and CDR2 ANQGSEA come from the germline V gene. V dropped 6 bases and J dropped 7 bases, with 15 bases sitting between them. The CDR3 totals 12 residues. CDR3 bases: TGCAGCGTCCCGGGCGGGGGAGGTGGCTACACCTTC. It is translated as CSVPGGGGGYTF.

The chain recombines TRBV2 with TRBJ2-5, with TRBD2 matching 13 bases. CDR1 is SNHLY and CDR2 is FYNNEI in the germline V gene. CDR3 size: 16 residues. The junction had 8 bases not matched to a gene; V was cut back by 6 bases and J by 4 bases. CDR3: CASSASGLAGTETQYF. The CDR3 DNA follows: TGTGCCAGCAGCGCCTCGGGACTAGCGGGGACAGAGACCCAGTACTTC.

This clonotype was counted a single time. A junction end diverges from the germline sequence, so it may reflect a read error. V and J are TRBV9 and TRBJ1-4; a weak D match, TRBD1 (5 bases). The germline gives CDR1 SGDLS, CDR2 YYNGEE. The CDR3 is made up of 12 amino acids. The DNA for the CDR3 is TGTACCAGCAGCGGACATAATGAAAAACTGTTTTTT. This encodes CTSSGHNEKLFF.

With regard to this clonotype: Since a much larger clone is just one base distant, this may be a read error. The rearrangement links TRBV29-1 to TRBJ2-7, with D perhaps TRBD2 (6 bases). The V end was cut by 3 bases, the J end by 7 bases, with 19 bases between. The CDR3 totals 14 residues. Germline assignment: CDR1 SQVTM and CDR2 ANQGSEA. CDR3 DNA sequence: TGCAGCGTTGAGTGGAGCGGGCGTTACAATGAGCAGTACTTC. Amino acids: CSVEWSGRYNEQYF.

V usage is TRBV24-1 and J usage is TRBJ2-5, with 7 bases that match TRBD1. The trim removed 2 bases at V and 11 bases at J, leaving 16 bases unmatched. This CDR3 region has 16 residues. Germline CDR1 is KGHDR and CDR2 is SFDVKD. This chain's CDR3 is CATSDWQGERPIEQYF. CDR3 DNA sequence: TGTGCCACCAGTGATTGGCAGGGGGAGCGTCCCATTGAGCAGTACTTC.

V usage is TRBV29-1 and J usage is TRBJ2-4, with TRBD1 identical over 9 bases. The germline V gene encodes CDR1 SQVTM and CDR2 ANQGSEA. The CDR3 runs to 14 residues. V dropped 6 bases and J dropped 13; count of bases not matched to a gene: 16. Here the CDR3 reads CSVETGGGYNEQYF. The DNA of the CDR3 is TGCAGCGTAGAGACAGGGGGAGGGTACAATGAGCAGTACTTC. Together with reference TRBV29-1 and TRBJ2-4, the CDR3 gives the full variable domain: SAVISQKPSRDICQRGTSLTIQCQVDSQVTMMFWYRQQPGQSLTLIATANQGSEATYESGFVIDKFPISRPNLTFSTLTVSNMSPEDSSIYLCSVETGGGYNEQYFGAGTRLSVL.

The chain links TRBV5-1 to TRBJ2-5; 8 bases map to TRBD2. Per the germline V gene, CDR1 is SGHRS and CDR2 is YFSETQ. Trimming at V came to 7 bases and at J to 4 bases, leaving 15 bases not matched to a gene. The length of the CDR3 is 16 residues. The CDR3 nucleotides are TGCGCCAGCGCTTCGGGAGGGCTCTCGGGGGGAGAGACCCAGTACTTC. Amino acids: CASASGGLSGGETQYF.

The chain links TRBV27 to TRBJ1-2; D not certain. This CDR3 has 19 amino acids. CDR1 MNHEY and CDR2 SMNVEV come from the germline V gene (reference sequence). The V end was cut by 5 bases, the J end by 4 bases, with 29 bases between. The CDR3 loop is CASSTLSGGQEAQVYGYTF. The CDR3 DNA reads as TGTGCCAGCAGTACTCTCTCCGGCGGTCAAGAGGCCCAAGTCTATGGCTACACCTTC.

This clonotype was observed a handful of times. This chain uses TRBV20-1 with TRBJ2-1; 9 bases agree with TRBD2. The CDR3 spans 16 residues. J lost 8 bases, V lost 0 bases, and 11 bases had no gene match. In germline, CDR1 is DFQATT, CDR2 SNEGSKA (reference sequence). CDR3 DNA: TGCAGTGCTAGAGATCAGGGGAGCGGGAGGCGGGATGAGCAGTTCTTC. It yields the protein CSARDQGSGRRDEQFF.

The chain combines TRBV11-1 with TRBJ1-1; 12 bases fit TRBD1. The CDR3 extends over 17 amino acids. J was trimmed by 4 bases and V by 4 bases; bases with no gene match: 10. The germline CDR1 and CDR2 sequences are SGHAT and FQDESV (reference sequence). Here the CDR3 reads CASSYLRDRGLGTEAFF. For the CDR3, the DNA is TGTGCCAGCAGCTACCTACGGGACAGGGGGCTGGGCACTGAAGCTTTCTTT.

This chain links TRBV12-3 or TRBV12-4 with TRBJ2-3; 13 bases line up with TRBD2. With 5 bases clipped from V and 0 bases from J, the junction kept 11 bases outside the gene matches. This CDR3 comprises 19 residues. This CDR3 is CASSRLAGGPYISTDTQYF. The CDR3 DNA follows: TGTGCCAGCAGTAGACTAGCGGGGGGACCCTACATAAGCACAGATACGCAGTATTTT.